The source of this T cell receptor (beta chain) is a study of blood T cells in healthy people across ages. The authors ran a second PCR of about 7 to 11 cycles using a sample-barcoded 5' primer and a J-beta primer mix. Every sample gave at least 2.5 million paired-end reads containing CDR3. TCRdb analysed the 5' RACE reads with MiXCR anew, one entry per CDR3 protein. Seen here are 1.5 million to 1.9 million distinct CDR3 sequences, approximately 39% observed once, and the top ten hold around 4%. The TCR originated in a woman between 18 and 30 years old in good health. Material: blood.

The CDR3 nucleotides read TGCGCCAGCAGCCAAGCACCGGGACAGGGGGCCTATGGCTACACCTTC. Amino acid sequence: CASSQAPGQGAYGYTF. This sequence joins TRBV4-3 and TRBJ1-2, with 12 nucleotides matching TRBD1. In germline, CDR1 is LGHNA, CDR2 YSLEER. With 1 base clipped from V and 4 bases from J, the junction kept 4 bases outside the gene matches. The CDR3 runs to 16 residues.